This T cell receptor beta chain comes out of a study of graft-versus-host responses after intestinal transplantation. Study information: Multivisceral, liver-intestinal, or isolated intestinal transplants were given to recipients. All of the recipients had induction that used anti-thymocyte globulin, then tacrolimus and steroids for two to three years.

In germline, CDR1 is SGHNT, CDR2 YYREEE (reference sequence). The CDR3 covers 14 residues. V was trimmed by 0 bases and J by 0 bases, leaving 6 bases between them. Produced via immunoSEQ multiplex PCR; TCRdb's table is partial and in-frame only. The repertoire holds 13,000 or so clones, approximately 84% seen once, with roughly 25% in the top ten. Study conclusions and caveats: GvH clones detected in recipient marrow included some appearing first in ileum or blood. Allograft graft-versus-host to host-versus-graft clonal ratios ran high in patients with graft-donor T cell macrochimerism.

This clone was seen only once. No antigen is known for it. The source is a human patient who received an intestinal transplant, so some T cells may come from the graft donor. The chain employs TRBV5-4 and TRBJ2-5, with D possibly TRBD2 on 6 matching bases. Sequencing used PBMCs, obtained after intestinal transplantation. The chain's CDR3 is CASSLGDYQETQYF. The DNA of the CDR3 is TGTGCCAGCAGCTTGGGGGACTACCAAGAGACCCAGTACTTC.